These 8 T cell receptor beta chains were sequenced from one sample in a study of CD8 T cells in ankylosing spondylitis (dated by TCRdb to 2015 to 2018). Library method: 5' RACE. TCRdb shows the sequencer as Illumina HiSeq 2500. Clones were called with MiXCR by TCRdb after fastp trimmed the public reads at Q25, and only in-frame beta chains were retained. Each CDR3 protein appears once, grouped with its most common genes and DNA. Present in this sample are about 130,000 distinct CDR3 sequences, around 9% of which were seen just once. Of the sample, approximately 3.3% is held by the ten largest clones. The source material was blood, either unsorted or a sorted T cell fraction (not recorded which). All receptors derive from a male donor with ankylosing spondylitis or in good health (not recorded which).

This clonotype was counted only a few times. The chain combines TRBV18 with TRBJ2-5, with 9 bases that match TRBD1. Losses at the gene ends were 7 bases for V and 3 bases for J; bases not matched to a gene: 15. Germline V gene sequence: CDR1 KGHSH, CDR2 LQKENI. CDR3 length: 17 residues. DNA of the CDR3: TGTGCCAGCTTCCACCGTCGAGGACAGGGGACCAAAGAGACCCAGTACTTC. The encoded protein is CASFHRRGQGTKETQYF. Full variable domain (rest looked up from reference TRBV18 and TRBJ2-5): NAGVMQNPRHLVRRRGQEARLRCSPMKGHSHVYWYRQLPEEGLKFMVYLQKENIIDESGMPKERFSAEFPKEGPSILRIQQVVRGDSAAYFCASFHRRGQGTKETQYFGPGTRLLVL.

This clonotype was seen at least ten times. The rearrangement joins TRBV12-3 or TRBV12-4 to TRBJ1-1; D is perhaps TRBD1 (6 bases). The CDR3 covers 15 residues. V was cut by 6 bases and J by 5 bases, with 19 bases left in between. The CDR3 DNA reads TGTGCCAGCAGGGGGACCGGGACACTGCGGACTGAAGCTTTCTTT. This sequence encodes CASRGTGTLRTEAFF.

This clonotype was seen only a few times. The chain combines TRBV20-1 with TRBJ2-6, with D perhaps matching TRBD1 (7 bases). The germline V and J ends were trimmed by 3 bases and 3 bases, with 21 bases remaining between them. This CDR3 is 18 amino acids long. Germline CDR1 DFQATT, CDR2 SNEGSKA (reference sequence). CDR3 protein: CSASLAAGGFFGANVLTF. DNA for the CDR3: TGCAGTGCTAGTTTGGCGGCAGGGGGGTTTTTTGGGGCCAACGTCCTGACTTTC.

This clonotype was counted ten times or more. The chain employs TRBV4-3 and TRBJ2-1; 13 bases match TRBD2. Germline assignment: CDR1 LGHNA and CDR2 YSLEER. The CDR3 loop spans 16 amino acids. V lost 2 bases to trimming and J lost 8 bases; unmatched junction nucleotides: 6. The CDR3 loop reads CASSQRTSGSLYEQFF. The CDR3 DNA reads TGCGCCAGCAGCCAAAGGACTAGCGGGAGTCTCTATGAGCAGTTCTTC.

The CDR3 DNA sequence: TGTGCCAGCAGCCAAGGCGCGACAGACACAGAGACCCAGTACTTC. As protein: CASSQGATDTETQYF. V usage is TRBV4-2 and J usage is TRBJ2-5; tentatively, D is TRBD1 (5 bases). The CDR3 extends over 15 amino acids. Germline CDR1 reads LGHNA; CDR2 reads YNFKEQ. V shed 1 base and J shed 4 bases, with 13 bases lying between them.

This clonotype was observed many times. The chain couples TRBV20-1 to TRBJ2-7, with 8 bases fitting TRBD1. The CDR3 runs to 14 residues. Germline CDR1 is DFQATT and CDR2 is SNEGSKA (reference sequence). After removal of 1 base from V and 3 bases from J, the junction contained 5 bases not matched to a gene. This chain's CDR3 is CSARATGTGYEQYF. The CDR3, as DNA: TGCAGTGCTAGAGCAACCGGGACAGGCTACGAGCAGTACTTC.

This clonotype was recorded many times. The chain is built from TRBV12-3 or TRBV12-4 and TRBJ2-1; D is uncertain. CDR3 length: 11 amino acids. V lost 6 bases to trimming and J lost 4 bases, with 4 bases between them. CDR3 nucleotides: TGTGCCAGCAGGCTATACAATGAGCAGTTCTTC. It translates to CASRLYNEQFF.

This clonotype showed up many times. V is TRBV20-1 and J is TRBJ2-1; 12 nucleotides line up with TRBD2. The CDR3 covers 18 residues. J lost 5 bases, V lost 6 bases, and 17 bases had no gene match. Germline CDR1 DFQATT, CDR2 SNEGSKA (reference sequence). The DNA for the CDR3 is TGCAGTGCAACGGGACAGGGGAGGACTAGCGGGGTGGACAATGAGCAGTTCTTC. It encodes CSATGQGRTSGVDNEQFF.